These 9 T cell receptor beta chains originate from one sample sequenced in a study of shared clonotypes between healthy human individuals. Produced via immunoSEQ multiplex PCR; TCRdb's table is partial and in-frame only. The table includes some 2,100,000 clones, about 93% detected once. Only CD45RO-negative cells positively selected for CCR7 counted as naive CD8 cells, so terminally differentiated effector memory CD45RA+ cells were excluded. Sequencing was done on a sample of naive CD8+ T cells from PBMCs. The source of these receptors is a man aged 18 to 35 in good health. Some clones in this sample may be carry-over from other donors' samples.

The V gene is TRBV6-1, the J gene TRBJ2-7; maybe TRBD1 (6 bases). Between the trimmed V and J ends, which lost 6 bases and 6 bases, there was a span of 12 bases. Germline values: CDR1 MNHNS, CDR2 SASEGT. There are 12 residues in the CDR3. CDR3 in amino acids: CASRGTWAEQYF. CDR3 coding DNA: TGTGCCAGCAGGGGGACATGGGCCGAGCAGTACTTC.

The chain carries TRBV27 and TRBJ2-2; no reliable D call. Trimming took 7 bases from V and 5 from J, leaving 20 bases between them. Germline V gene sequence: CDR1 MNHEY, CDR2 SMNVEV (reference sequence). The CDR3 covers 16 residues. The CDR3 region is CASIPFVRIGTGELFF. For the CDR3, the DNA is TGTGCCAGCATTCCCTTCGTCCGGATCGGGACCGGGGAGCTGTTTTTT.

The genes are TRBV5-1 and TRBJ1-1; D gene unclear. CDR1 and CDR2 (germline): SGHRS, YFSETQ. The CDR3 runs 13 residues. V was shortened by 0 bases and J by 7 bases, with 10 bases between the two germline ends. The CDR3 DNA is TGCGCCAGCAGCTTGGCTCCCCAGCTTGAAGCTTTCTTT. Residues: CASSLAPQLEAFF.

The chain employs TRBV7-8 and TRBJ2-2; D possibly corresponds to TRBD2 (5 bases). The CDR3 consists of 13 residues. Germline V gene data show CDR1 as SGHVS and CDR2 as FQNEAQ. Trimming took 5 bases from V and 4 from J, leaving 8 bases between them. The CDR3: CASSLGSTGELFF. The CDR3 DNA follows: TGTGCCAGCAGCCTAGGGAGCACCGGGGAGCTGTTTTTT.

The V and J genes are TRBV10-2 and TRBJ2-3; D is unresolved. V was clipped by 4 bases and J by 6 bases, with 14 bases between them. This CDR3 is built from 14 residues. Germline CDR1 is WSHSY and CDR2 is SAAADI. Written as DNA, the CDR3 is TGCGCCAGCAGTGTAAACACGGCGGTGGATACGCAGTATTTT. Its translation: CASSVNTAVDTQYF.

This clone showed up just once. The chain couples TRBV28 to TRBJ2-2; D is perhaps TRBD1 (6 bases). Trimming stripped 3 bases from V and 2 bases from J, with 10 bases between. CDR3 length equals 15 residues. Germline-derived CDR1 and CDR2 are MDHEN and SYDVKM. The CDR3 loop reads CASSFYRENTGELFF. The CDR3 nucleotides are TGTGCCAGCAGTTTCTACAGGGAAAACACCGGGGAGCTGTTTTTT.

The chain employs TRBV5-6 and TRBJ1-2; TRBD1 aligns across 7 bases. The CDR3 consists of 15 residues. Losses at the gene ends were 4 bases for V and 4 bases for J; bases not matched to a gene: 10. The germline gives CDR1 SGHDT, CDR2 YYEEEE. The CDR3 protein is CASSQEGTEVYGYTF. The CDR3 DNA is TGTGCCAGCAGCCAGGAGGGGACAGAAGTCTATGGCTACACCTTC.

With regard to this clone: In the same sample, other DNA sequences code for this CDR3. This rearrangement joins TRBV10-3 to TRBJ2-7; D might be TRBD1 or TRBD2, each matching 5 bases. Per germline, CDR1 ENHRY and CDR2 SYGVKD. CDR3 length equals 15 residues. V lost 0 bases, J lost 2 bases, and 11 bases lay in between. The CDR3 reads CAISESLEGPYEQYF. The CDR3 nucleotides are TGTGCCATCAGTGAGTCCCTCGAGGGACCCTACGAGCAGTACTTC.

The chain has TRBV7-9 and TRBJ1-2; TRBD1 agrees at 10 bases. V shed 4 bases and J 4 bases; nucleotides not matched to a gene: 6. CDR3 length: 15 amino acids. Germline V lookup: CDR1 SEHNR, CDR2 FQNEAQ (reference sequence). The chain's CDR3 is CASSSDWTGGYGYTF. CDR3 DNA: TGTGCCAGCAGCTCCGATTGGACAGGGGGCTATGGCTACACCTTC.